This TCR beta chain is from a study of T cells in Graves' hyperthyroidism and ophthalmopathy. Disease duration under 2 months; hyperthyroidism patients were aged 18 to 65. The table lists this clonotype with many counts. Researchers took RNA transcripts and amplified the TCR beta CDR3 regions from them. During a first-round RT-PCR of the TCR CDR3, the HTBI primer set was used. A single record per CDR3 protein comes from TCRdb applying MiXCR to the multiplex PCR reads. The sample lists a few hundred thousand distinct CDR3 sequences; around 46% were seen once. This CDR3 has 15 residues. V lost 4 bases, J lost 7 bases, and 9 bases stayed unmatched. The germline V gene has CDR1 SGHTA and CDR2 FQGNSA.

This sequence joins TRBV7-2 and TRBJ1-2, with 10 nucleotides matching TRBD1. The sample consisted of peripheral blood or thyroid tissue (not recorded which). The receptor was isolated from a woman aged 18 to 35 with Graves' hyperthyroidism. Here the CDR3 reads CASSSSGTGAGGYTF. CDR3 DNA sequence: TGTGCCAGCAGCTCCTCCGGGACAGGGGCGGGTGGCTACACCTTC.